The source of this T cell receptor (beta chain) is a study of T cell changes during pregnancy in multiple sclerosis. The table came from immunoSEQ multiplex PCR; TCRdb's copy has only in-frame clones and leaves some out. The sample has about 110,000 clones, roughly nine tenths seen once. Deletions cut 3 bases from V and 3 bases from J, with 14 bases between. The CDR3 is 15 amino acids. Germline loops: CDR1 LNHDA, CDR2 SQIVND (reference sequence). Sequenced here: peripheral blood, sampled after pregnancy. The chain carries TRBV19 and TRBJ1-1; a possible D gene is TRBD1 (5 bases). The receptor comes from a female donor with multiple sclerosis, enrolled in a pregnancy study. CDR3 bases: TGTGCCAGTAGTATGAGGCGGGACTCCTACACTGAAGCTTTCTTT. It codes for CASSMRRDSYTEAFF.